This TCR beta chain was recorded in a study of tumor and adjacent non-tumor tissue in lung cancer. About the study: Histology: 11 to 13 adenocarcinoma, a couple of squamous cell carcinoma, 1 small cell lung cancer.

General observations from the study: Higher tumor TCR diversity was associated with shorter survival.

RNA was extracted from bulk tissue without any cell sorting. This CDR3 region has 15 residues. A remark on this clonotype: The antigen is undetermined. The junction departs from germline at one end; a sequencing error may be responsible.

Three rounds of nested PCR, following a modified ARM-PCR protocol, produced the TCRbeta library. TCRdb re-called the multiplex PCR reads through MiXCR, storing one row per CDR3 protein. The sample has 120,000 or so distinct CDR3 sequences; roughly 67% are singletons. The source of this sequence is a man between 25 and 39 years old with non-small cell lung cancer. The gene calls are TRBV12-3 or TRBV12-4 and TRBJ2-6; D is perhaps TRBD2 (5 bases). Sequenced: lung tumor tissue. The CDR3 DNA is TGTACCAGCAATTTACACGGGGCTGGGGCCAACGTCCTGACTTTC. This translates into CTSNLHGAGANVLTF.